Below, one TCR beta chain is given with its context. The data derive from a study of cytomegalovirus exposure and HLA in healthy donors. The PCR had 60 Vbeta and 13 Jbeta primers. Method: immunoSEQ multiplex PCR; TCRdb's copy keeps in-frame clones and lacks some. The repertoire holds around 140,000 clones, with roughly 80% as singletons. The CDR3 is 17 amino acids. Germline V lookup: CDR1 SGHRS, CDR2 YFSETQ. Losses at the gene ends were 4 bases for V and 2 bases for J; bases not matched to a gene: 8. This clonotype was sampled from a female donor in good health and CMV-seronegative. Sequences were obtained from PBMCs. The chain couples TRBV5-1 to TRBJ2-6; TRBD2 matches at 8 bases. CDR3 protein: CASSPPGLVAGANVLTF. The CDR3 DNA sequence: TGCGCCAGCAGCCCCCCGGGACTAGTCGCTGGGGCCAACGTCCTGACTTTC. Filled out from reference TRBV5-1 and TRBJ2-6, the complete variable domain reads KAGVTQTPRYLIKTRGQQVTLSCSPISGHRSVSWYQQTPGQGLQFLFEYFSETQRNKGNFPGRFSGRQFSNSRSEMNVSTLELGDSALYLCASSPPGLVAGANVLTFGAGSRLTVL.